This T cell receptor beta chain was recovered during a study of blood T cell repertoires in COVID-19. Using immunoSEQ multiplex PCR, the repertoire was profiled, and TCRdb retains in-frame clones only, with some absent. The sample consists of around 300,000 clones, approximately 88% of them appearing once. Germline V gene data show CDR1 as SGDLS and CDR2 as YYNGEE. This CDR3 comprises 16 residues. V shed 0 bases, J shed 6 bases, and the junction held 11 bases outside the gene matches. Recovered status in Cohort 3 required two negative PCRs, clearance, or symptom resolution. Sample: PBMCs or T cells enriched from blood (not recorded which). The chain is built from TRBV9 and TRBJ2-7; 8 positions agree with TRBD2. This receptor was obtained from a woman under 40 who had recovered from COVID-19. CDR3 protein: CASSVAGTSFVSEQYF. The CDR3 nucleotides read TGTGCCAGCAGCGTAGCGGGGACTAGTTTTGTCTCCGAGCAGTACTTC.